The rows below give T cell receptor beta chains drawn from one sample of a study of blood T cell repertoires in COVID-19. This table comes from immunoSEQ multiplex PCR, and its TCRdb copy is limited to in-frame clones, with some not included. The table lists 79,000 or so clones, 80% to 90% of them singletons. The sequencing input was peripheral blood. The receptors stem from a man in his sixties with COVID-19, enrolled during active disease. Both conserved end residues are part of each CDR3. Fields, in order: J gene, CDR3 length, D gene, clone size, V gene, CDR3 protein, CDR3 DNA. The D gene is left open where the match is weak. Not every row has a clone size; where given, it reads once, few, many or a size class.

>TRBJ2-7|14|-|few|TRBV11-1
CASSFGTTLYEQYF
TGTGCCAGCAGCTTCGGGACAACCCTCTACGAGCAGTACTTC
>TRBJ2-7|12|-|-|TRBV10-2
CASSPGLGEQYF
TGCGCCAGCAGTCCAGGGTTGGGCGAGCAGTACTTC
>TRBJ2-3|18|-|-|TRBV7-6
CASSSNPPTVSSTDTQYF
TGTGCCAGCAGCTCCAACCCTCCCACAGTCTCTAGCACAGATACGCAGTATTTT
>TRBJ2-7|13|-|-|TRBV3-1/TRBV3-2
CASSQESVYEQYF
TGTGCCAGCAGCCAAGAATCGGTCTACGAGCAGTACTTC
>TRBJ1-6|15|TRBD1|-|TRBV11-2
CASSDWTGNNSPLHF
TGTGCCAGCAGCGACTGGACAGGGAATAATTCACCCCTCCACTTT
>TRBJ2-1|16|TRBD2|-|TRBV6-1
CASSERLAGEYNEQFF
TGTGCCAGCAGTGAAAGGTTAGCGGGGGAGTACAATGAGCAGTTCTTC
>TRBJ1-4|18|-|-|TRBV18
CASSPSSPQGSTNEKLFF
TGTGCCAGCTCACCGTCGTCCCCGCAGGGATCGACTAATGAAAAACTGTTTTTT
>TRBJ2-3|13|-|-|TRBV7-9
CASSLAPADTQYF
TGTGCCAGCAGCTTAGCGCCAGCAGATACGCAGTATTTT
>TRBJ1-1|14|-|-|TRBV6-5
CASSYGTWDTEAFF
TGTGCCAGCAGTTACGGGACTTGGGACACTGAAGCTTTCTTT
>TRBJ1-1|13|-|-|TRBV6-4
CASKAGMNTEAFF
TGTGCCAGCAAGGCAGGAATGAACACTGAAGCTTTCTTT
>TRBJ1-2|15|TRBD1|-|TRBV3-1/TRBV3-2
CASSQEVGGSHGYTF
TGTGCCAGCAGCCAAGAGGTAGGGGGCAGCCATGGCTACACCTTC
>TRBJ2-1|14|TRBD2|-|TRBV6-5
CASGTSGAYNEQFF
TGTGCCAGCGGTACTAGCGGGGCGTACAATGAGCAGTTCTTC
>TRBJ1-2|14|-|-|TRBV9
CASSVDLENYGYTF
TGTGCCAGCAGCGTCGACCTGGAGAACTATGGCTACACCTTC
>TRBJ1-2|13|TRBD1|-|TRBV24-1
CATSDGQGDGYTF
TGTGCCACCAGTGACGGACAGGGCGATGGCTACACCTTC
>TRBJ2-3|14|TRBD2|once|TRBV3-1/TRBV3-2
CASSQGTSADTQYF
TGTGCCAGCAGCCAAGGGACTAGTGCAGATACGCAGTATTTT
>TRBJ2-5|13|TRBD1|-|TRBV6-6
CASRLDRRETQYF
TGTGCCAGCAGACTGGACAGGAGGGAGACCCAGTACTTC
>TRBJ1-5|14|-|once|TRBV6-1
CASSESGSNQPQHF
TGTGCCAGCAGTGAATCGGGTAGCAATCAGCCCCAGCATTTT
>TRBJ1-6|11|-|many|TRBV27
CASTGYSPLHF
TGTGCCTCGACTGGGTATTCACCCCTCCACTTT
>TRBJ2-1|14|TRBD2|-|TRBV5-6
CASSVAGGDNEQFF
TGTGCCAGCAGCGTAGCGGGAGGGGACAATGAGCAGTTCTTC
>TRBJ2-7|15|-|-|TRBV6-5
CASTKQRQGGYEQYF
TGTGCCAGCACCAAACAGCGACAGGGAGGCTACGAGCAGTACTTC
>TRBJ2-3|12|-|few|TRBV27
CASSLEGDTQYF
TGTGCCAGCAGTTTGGAGGGAGATACGCAGTATTTT
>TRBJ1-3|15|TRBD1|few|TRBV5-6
CASSRDRGRGNTIYF
TGTGCCAGCAGCCGGGACAGGGGGCGCGGAAACACCATATATTTT
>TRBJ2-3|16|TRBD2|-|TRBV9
CASSALTSGSTDTQYF
TGTGCCAGCAGCGCTCTGACTAGCGGGAGCACAGATACGCAGTATTTT
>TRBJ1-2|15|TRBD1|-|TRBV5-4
CASSLAGQNNYGYTF
TGTGCCAGCAGCTTGGCGGGACAGAATAACTATGGCTACACCTTC
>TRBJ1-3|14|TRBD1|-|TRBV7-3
CASSPGQGRDTIYF
TGTGCCAGCAGCCCAGGACAGGGAAGAGACACCATATATTTT
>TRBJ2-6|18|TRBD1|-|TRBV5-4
CASSLGTGSGSGANVLTF
TGTGCCAGCAGCCTAGGGACAGGGAGTGGGTCTGGGGCCAACGTCCTGACTTTC
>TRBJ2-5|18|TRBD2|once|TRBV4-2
CASSQDAGMAGGEETQYF
TGTGCCAGCAGCCAAGATGCGGGGATGGCGGGGGGGGAGGAGACCCAGTACTTC
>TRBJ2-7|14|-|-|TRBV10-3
CAISESPGAYEQYF
TGTGCCATCAGTGAGTCTCCGGGGGCCTACGAGCAGTACTTC
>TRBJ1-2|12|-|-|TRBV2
CASSDNPYGYTF
TGTGCCAGCAGTGACAATCCATATGGCTACACCTTC
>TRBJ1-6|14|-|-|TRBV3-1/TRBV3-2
CASSHQGADSPLHF
TGTGCCAGCAGCCACCAGGGCGCGGATTCACCCCTCCACTTT
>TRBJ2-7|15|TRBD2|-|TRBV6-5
CASMGLAGGSYEQYF
TGTGCCAGCATGGGCCTAGCGGGAGGGTCCTACGAGCAGTACTTC
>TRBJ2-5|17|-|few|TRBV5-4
CASSWGGTGAIQETQYF
TGTGCCAGCAGCTGGGGGGGGACAGGTGCAATCCAAGAGACCCAGTACTTC
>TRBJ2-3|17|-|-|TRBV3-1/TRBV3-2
CASSPTATLGRADTQYF
TGTGCCAGCAGTCCTACAGCGACCCTTGGGCGGGCAGATACGCAGTATTTT
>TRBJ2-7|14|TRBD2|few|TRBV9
CASSEGLAKYEQYF
TGTGCCAGCAGCGAGGGACTAGCGAAATACGAGCAGTACTTC
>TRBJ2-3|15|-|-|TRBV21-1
CASSKRRGGRNTQYF
TGTGCCAGCAGCAAACGTAGGGGGGGCCGGAATACGCAGTATTTT
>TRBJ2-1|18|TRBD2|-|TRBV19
CASSIPTTRGGLYNEQFF
TGTGCCAGTAGTATCCCCACAACGCGGGGGGGCCTTTACAATGAGCAGTTCTTC
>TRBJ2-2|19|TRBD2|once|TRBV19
CASRDIGLAGGLGTGELFF
TGTGCCAGTAGAGATATCGGACTAGCGGGAGGTCTGGGCACCGGGGAGCTGTTTTTT
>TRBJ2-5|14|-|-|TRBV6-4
CASWGLVYQETQYF
TGTGCCAGCTGGGGGCTAGTGTACCAAGAGACCCAGTACTTC
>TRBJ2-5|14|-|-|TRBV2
CASRQTGSVETQYF
TGTGCCAGCAGACAGACAGGCTCGGTGGAGACCCAGTACTTC
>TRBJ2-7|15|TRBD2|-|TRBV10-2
CASSEGLASTYEQYF
TGCGCCAGCAGTGAGGGACTAGCGAGTACCTACGAGCAGTACTTC